This is a list of T cell receptor beta chains from one sample in a study of shared clonotypes between healthy human individuals. Only in-frame clones appear in the TCRdb table, and some are missing; sequencing was by immunoSEQ multiplex PCR. The profile shows approximately 1,500,000 clones, 98% of them singletons. The source material was naive CD4+ T cells sorted from blood. The receptors were sampled from a man aged 25-45 years in good health. The CDR3 runs from the conserved cysteine through the conserved F or W.

j_gene | v_gene | CDR3aa
TRBJ2-5 | TRBV5-1 | CASSPQVGETQYF
TRBJ2-7 | TRBV5-1 | CASSLVFGGTTYEQYF
TRBJ1-2 | TRBV6-1 | CASTKGDLLYGYTF
TRBJ1-5 | TRBV18 | CASSLGEAQPQHF
TRBJ1-4 | TRBV9 | CASSVGAGRAEKLFF
TRBJ1-5 | TRBV19 | CASSILDSNQPQHF
TRBJ2-5 | TRBV7-2 | CASSLVVGQETQYF
TRBJ1-1 | TRBV7-9 | CASSPIRGYTEAFF
TRBJ2-7 | TRBV28 | CASSSGWAREQYF
TRBJ2-3 | TRBV5-1 | CASSLTGTTDTQYF
TRBJ2-3 | TRBV19 | CASSMAGTGVRDTQYF
TRBJ2-1 | TRBV10-2 | CASRPSGIVNEQFF
TRBJ2-7 | TRBV5-1 | CASSLDGKGYEQYF
TRBJ2-7 | TRBV7-2 | CASSRGTGVNEQYF
TRBJ2-5 | TRBV11-1 | CASSLDRGTQYF
TRBJ2-7 | TRBV5-6 | CASSLRTDLYEQYF
TRBJ2-1 | TRBV13 | CASRDRGEPYNEQFF
TRBJ1-1 | TRBV28 | CASSLWGQGNTEAFF
TRBJ1-1 | TRBV5-1 | CASSEKGTNTEAFF
TRBJ2-3 | TRBV10-3 | CATKEDTDTQYF
TRBJ2-1 | TRBV7-8 | CASSRGQAQFF
TRBJ2-5 | TRBV25-1 | CASGQGLRRNQETQYF
TRBJ2-3 | TRBV28 | CASSEDHDTQYF
TRBJ1-1 | TRBV9 | CASSVVSGGITEAFF
TRBJ1-5 | TRBV7-9 | CASSSGGVVGPQHF
TRBJ1-4 | TRBV5-1 | CASSYGALNEKLFF
TRBJ2-1 | TRBV6-1 | CASSECGTSGRETNEQFF
TRBJ2-7 | TRBV15 | CATSRDPGSSNCF
TRBJ1-2 | TRBV28 | CASSRGTGDLNGYTF
TRBJ1-2 | TRBV21-1 | CASSKARFGQANYGYTF
TRBJ1-5 | TRBV18 | CASSPLGQGNQPQHF
TRBJ1-4 | TRBV19 | CASSIFRGRPEKLFF
TRBJ2-5 | TRBV6-5 | CASSYTRTSLETQYF
TRBJ1-4 | TRBV28 | CASSLLTLAGEKLFF
TRBJ2-2 | TRBV28 | CASSYSLFSELFF
TRBJ2-1 | TRBV29-1 | CSAKMGGASYNEQFF
TRBJ2-2 | TRBV9 | CASSVVGRTVNTGELFF
TRBJ1-5 | TRBV2 | CASSAGTGQPQHF
TRBJ1-1 | TRBV4-3 | CASSQDLESGTGRDRTEAFF
TRBJ2-7 | TRBV11-3 | CASSLGTGTTYEQYF
TRBJ2-5 | TRBV14 | CASSQAARPQYF
TRBJ1-5 | TRBV7-9 | CASSLGTGGNQPQHF
TRBJ2-7 | TRBV28 | CVAGGAGVSYEQYF
TRBJ2-1 | TRBV15 | CATKGGGYNEQFF
TRBJ2-7 | TRBV11-2 | CASSLVVVFEQYF